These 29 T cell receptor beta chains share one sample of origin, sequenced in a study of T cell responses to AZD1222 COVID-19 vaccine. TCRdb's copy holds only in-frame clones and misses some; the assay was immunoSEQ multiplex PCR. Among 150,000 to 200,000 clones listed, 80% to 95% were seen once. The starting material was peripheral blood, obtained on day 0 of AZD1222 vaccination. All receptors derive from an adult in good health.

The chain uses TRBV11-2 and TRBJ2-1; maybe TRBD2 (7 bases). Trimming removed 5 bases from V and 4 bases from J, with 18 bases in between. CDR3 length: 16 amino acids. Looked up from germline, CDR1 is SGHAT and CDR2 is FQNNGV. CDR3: CASSREGAGTYNEQFF. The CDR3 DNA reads TGTGCCAGCAGCCGAGAGGGAGCGGGGACATACAATGAGCAGTTCTTC.

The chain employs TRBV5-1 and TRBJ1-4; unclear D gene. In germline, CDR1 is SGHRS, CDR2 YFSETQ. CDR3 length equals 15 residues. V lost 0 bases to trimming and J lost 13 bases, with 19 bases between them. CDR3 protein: CASSLAPRQTTGLFF. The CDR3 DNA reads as TGCGCCAGCAGCTTGGCGCCTAGACAAACCACGGGACTGTTTTTT.

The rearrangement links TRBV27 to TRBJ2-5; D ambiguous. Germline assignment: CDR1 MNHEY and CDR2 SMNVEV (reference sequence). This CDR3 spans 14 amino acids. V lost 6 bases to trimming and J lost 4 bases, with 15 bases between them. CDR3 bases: TGTGCCAGCAGATCCTGGGCCCGAGGAGAGACCCAGTACTTC. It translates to CASRSWARGETQYF.

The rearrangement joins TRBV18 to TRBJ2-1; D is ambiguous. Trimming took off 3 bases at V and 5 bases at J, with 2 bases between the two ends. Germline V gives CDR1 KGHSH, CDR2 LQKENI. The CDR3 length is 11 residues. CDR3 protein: CASSPDNEQFF. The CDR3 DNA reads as TGTGCCAGCTCACCGGACAATGAGCAGTTCTTC.

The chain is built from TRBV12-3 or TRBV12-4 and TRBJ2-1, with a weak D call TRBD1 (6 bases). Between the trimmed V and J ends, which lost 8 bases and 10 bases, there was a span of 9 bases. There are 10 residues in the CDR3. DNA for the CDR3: TGTGCCAGCGGAGGACAGGAGCAGTTCTTC. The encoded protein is CASGGQEQFF.

The CDR3 nucleotides are TGCAGCGTTCGAAGGCTAGCGGGAGGGGCCTGGCTGCAGTTCTTC. Its translation: CSVRRLAGGAWLQFF. The chain has TRBV29-1 and TRBJ2-1; 12 bases are a match to TRBD2. The length of the CDR3 is 15 residues. Germline loops: CDR1 SQVTM, CDR2 ANQGSEA. V shed 5 bases, J shed 12 bases, and the junction held 14 bases outside the gene matches.

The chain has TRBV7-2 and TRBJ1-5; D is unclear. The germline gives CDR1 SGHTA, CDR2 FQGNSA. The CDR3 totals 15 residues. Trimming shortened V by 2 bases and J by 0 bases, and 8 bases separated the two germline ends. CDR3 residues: CASSLSGYSNQPQHF. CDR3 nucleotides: TGTGCCAGCAGCTTATCTGGGTATAGCAATCAGCCCCAGCATTTT. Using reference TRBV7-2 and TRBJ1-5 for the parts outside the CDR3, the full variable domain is GAGVSQSPSNKVTEKGKDVELRCDPISGHTALYWYRQSLGQGLEFLIYFQGNSAPDKSGLPSDRFSAERTGGSVSTLTIQRTQQEDSAVYLCASSLSGYSNQPQHFGDGTRLSIL.

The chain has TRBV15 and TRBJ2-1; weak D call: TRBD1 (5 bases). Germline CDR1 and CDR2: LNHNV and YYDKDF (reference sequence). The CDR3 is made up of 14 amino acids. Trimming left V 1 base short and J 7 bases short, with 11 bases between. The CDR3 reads CATSRVRGTNEQFF. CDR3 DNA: TGTGCCACCAGCAGAGTTAGGGGAACTAATGAGCAGTTCTTC.

The CDR3 DNA reads TGTGCCAGCGCCAGCGGGGAGACCCAGTACTTC. Protein product: CASASGETQYF. The chain recombines TRBV12-3 or TRBV12-4 with TRBJ2-5; D is perhaps TRBD2 (6 bases). The CDR3 is 11 amino acids. Trimming stripped 8 bases from V and 5 bases from J, with 9 bases between.

In DNA form, the CDR3 reads TGTGCCAGCAGCCAAGATGAGGCAGGGCGTGTATACAATGAGCAGTTCTTC. Translating gives CASSQDEAGRVYNEQFF. The chain carries TRBV3-1 (or the pseudogene TRBV3-2) and TRBJ2-1, with a tentative D call TRBD1 (5 bases). V lost 0 bases, J lost 4 bases, and 16 bases lay in between. CDR3 length: 17 amino acids. CDR1 is LGHDT, CDR2 YNNKEL, per germline (reference sequence).

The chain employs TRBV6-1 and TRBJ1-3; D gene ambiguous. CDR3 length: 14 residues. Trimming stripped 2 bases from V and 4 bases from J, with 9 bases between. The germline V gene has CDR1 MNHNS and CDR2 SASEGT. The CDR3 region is CASSEFGLGNTIYF. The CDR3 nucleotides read TGTGCCAGCAGTGAATTCGGACTGGGAAACACCATATATTTT.

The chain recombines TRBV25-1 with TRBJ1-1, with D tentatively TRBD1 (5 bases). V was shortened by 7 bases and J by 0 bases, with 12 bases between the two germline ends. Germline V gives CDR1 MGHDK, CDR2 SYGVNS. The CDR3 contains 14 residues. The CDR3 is CASNPLGVNTEAFF. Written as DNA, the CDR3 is TGTGCCAGCAACCCCCTGGGGGTGAACACTGAAGCTTTCTTT.

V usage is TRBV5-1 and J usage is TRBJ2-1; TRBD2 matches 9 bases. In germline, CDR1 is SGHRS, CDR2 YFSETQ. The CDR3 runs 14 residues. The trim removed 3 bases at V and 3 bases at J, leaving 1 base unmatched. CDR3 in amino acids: CASSSSGDYNEQFF. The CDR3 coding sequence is TGCGCCAGCAGCTCTAGCGGGGACTACAATGAGCAGTTCTTC. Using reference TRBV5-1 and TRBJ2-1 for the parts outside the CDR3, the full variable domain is KAGVTQTPRYLIKTRGQQVTLSCSPISGHRSVSWYQQTPGQGLQFLFEYFSETQRNKGNFPGRFSGRQFSNSRSEMNVSTLELGDSALYLCASSSSGDYNEQFFGPGTRLTVL.

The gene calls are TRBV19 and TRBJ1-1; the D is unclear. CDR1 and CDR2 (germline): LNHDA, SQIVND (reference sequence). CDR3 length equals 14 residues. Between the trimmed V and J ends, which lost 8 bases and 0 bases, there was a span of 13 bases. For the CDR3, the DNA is TGTGCCAGTGGTAGGGCCCCTTTGAACACTGAAGCTTTCTTT. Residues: CASGRAPLNTEAFF.

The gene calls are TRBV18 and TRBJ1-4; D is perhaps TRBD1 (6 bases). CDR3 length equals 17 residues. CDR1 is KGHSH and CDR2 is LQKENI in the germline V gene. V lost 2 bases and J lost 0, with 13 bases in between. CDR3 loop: CASSPNRQAATNEKLFF. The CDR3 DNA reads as TGTGCCAGCTCACCAAATAGACAGGCCGCAACTAATGAAAAACTGTTTTTT.

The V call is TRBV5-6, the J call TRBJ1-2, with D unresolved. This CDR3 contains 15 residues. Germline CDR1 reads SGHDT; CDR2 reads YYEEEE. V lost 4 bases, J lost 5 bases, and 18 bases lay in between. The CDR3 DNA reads TGTGCCAGCAGCCCCTTACGACCGGAAGGGTATGGCTACACCTTC. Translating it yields CASSPLRPEGYGYTF.

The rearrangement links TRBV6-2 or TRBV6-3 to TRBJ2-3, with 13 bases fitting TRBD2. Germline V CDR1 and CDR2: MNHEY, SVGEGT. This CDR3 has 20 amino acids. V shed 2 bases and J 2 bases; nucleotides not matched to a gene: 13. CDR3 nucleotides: TGTGCCAGCAGTTACCCCGGACTAGCGGGGGTGCTTTCAGACACAGATACGCAGTATTTT. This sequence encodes CASSYPGLAGVLSDTDTQYF.

CDR3 coding DNA: TGCGCCAGCAGCTTAACCGGGACTAGCGGGAGCTACGAGCAGTACTTC. Translation gives CASSLTGTSGSYEQYF. The V and J genes are TRBV5-1 and TRBJ2-7; 14 bases fit TRBD2. The CDR3 is 16 residues long. Germline CDR1 reads SGHRS; CDR2 reads YFSETQ. The junction had 4 bases not matched to a gene; V was cut back by 2 bases and J by 3 bases. The whole variable domain, remainder taken from reference TRBV5-1 and TRBJ2-7, is KAGVTQTPRYLIKTRGQQVTLSCSPISGHRSVSWYQQTPGQGLQFLFEYFSETQRNKGNFPGRFSGRQFSNSRSEMNVSTLELGDSALYLCASSLTGTSGSYEQYFGPGTRLTVT.

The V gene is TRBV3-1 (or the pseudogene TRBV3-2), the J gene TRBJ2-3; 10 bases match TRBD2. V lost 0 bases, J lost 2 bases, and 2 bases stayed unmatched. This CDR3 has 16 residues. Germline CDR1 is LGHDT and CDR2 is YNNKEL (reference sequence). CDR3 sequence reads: CASSQDTSGITDTQYF. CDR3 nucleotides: TGTGCCAGCAGCCAAGACACTAGCGGGATCACAGATACGCAGTATTTT.

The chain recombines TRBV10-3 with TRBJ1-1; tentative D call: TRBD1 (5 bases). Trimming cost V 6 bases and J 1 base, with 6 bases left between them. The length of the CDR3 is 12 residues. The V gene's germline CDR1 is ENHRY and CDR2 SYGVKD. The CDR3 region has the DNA TGTGCCATCAGCACAGGGAACACTGAAGCTTTCTTT. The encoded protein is CAISTGNTEAFF.

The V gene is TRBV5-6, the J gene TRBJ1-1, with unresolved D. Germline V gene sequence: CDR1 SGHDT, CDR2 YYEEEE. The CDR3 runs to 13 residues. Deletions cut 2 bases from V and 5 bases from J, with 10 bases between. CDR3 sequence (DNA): TGTGCCAGCAGCTTTCAAGGATTTACTGAAGCTTTCTTT. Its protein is CASSFQGFTEAFF.

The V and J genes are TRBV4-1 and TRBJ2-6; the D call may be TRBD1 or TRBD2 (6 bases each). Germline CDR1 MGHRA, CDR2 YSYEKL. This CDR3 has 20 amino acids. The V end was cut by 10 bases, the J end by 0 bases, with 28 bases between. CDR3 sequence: CATPGRGDGLRGSGANVLTF. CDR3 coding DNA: TGCGCCACCCCCGGTAGGGGGGACGGACTCAGGGGCTCTGGGGCCAACGTCCTGACTTTC.

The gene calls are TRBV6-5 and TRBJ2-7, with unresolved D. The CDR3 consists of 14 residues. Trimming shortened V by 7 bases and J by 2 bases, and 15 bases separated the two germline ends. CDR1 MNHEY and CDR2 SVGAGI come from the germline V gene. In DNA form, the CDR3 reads TGTGCCAGCAAGGGCGGAGTCTACGCCTACGAGCAGTACTTC. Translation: CASKGGVYAYEQYF.

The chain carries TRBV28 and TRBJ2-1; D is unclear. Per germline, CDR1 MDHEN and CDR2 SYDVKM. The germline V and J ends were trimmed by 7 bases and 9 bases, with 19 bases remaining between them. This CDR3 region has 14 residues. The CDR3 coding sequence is TGTGCCAGCAATGTGGAGAGCGACGGTGGTGAGCAGTTCTTC. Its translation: CASNVESDGGEQFF.

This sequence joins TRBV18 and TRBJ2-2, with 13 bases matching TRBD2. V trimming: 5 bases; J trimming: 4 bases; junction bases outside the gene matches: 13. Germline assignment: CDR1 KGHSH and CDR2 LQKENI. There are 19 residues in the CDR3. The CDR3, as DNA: TGTGCCAGCTCAAGGGACGCTCCAGGACTAGCGGGAGCCACCGGGGAGCTGTTTTTT. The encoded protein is CASSRDAPGLAGATGELFF.

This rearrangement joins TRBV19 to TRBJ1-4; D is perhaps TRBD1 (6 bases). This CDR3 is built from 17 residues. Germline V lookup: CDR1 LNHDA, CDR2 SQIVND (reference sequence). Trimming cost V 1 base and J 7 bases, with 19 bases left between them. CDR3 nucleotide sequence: TGTGCCAGTAGTATAGGGTCTGGGGGCGCCGGGCCTGAAAAACTGTTTTTT. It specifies CASSIGSGGAGPEKLFF. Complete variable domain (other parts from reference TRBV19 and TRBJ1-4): DGGITQSPKYLFRKEGQNVTLSCEQNLNHDAMYWYRQDPGQGLRLIYYSQIVNDFQKGDIAEGYSVSREKKESFPLTVTSAQKNPTAFYLCASSIGSGGAGPEKLFFGSGTQLSVL.

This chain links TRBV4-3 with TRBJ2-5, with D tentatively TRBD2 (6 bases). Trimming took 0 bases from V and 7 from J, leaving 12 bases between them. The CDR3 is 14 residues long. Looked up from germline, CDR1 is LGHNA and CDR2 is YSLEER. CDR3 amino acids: CASSQEAGLGTQYF. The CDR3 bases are TGCGCCAGCAGCCAAGAGGCGGGGTTGGGGACCCAGTACTTC.

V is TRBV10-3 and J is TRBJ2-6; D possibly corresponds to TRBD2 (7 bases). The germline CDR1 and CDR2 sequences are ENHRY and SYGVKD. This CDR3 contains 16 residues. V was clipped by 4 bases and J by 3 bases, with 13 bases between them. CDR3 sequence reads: CAISVGGAGGANVLTF. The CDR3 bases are TGTGCCATCAGTGTTGGGGGGGCTGGTGGGGCCAACGTCCTGACTTTC.

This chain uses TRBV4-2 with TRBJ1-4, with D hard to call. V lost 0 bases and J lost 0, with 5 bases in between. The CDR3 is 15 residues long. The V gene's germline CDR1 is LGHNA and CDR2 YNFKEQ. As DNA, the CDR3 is TGTGCCAGCAGCCAAGACCGAGCAACTAATGAAAAACTGTTTTTT. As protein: CASSQDRATNEKLFF.